This T cell receptor beta chain came from a study of shared clonotypes between healthy human individuals. General study results and limits: Only blood was sampled, and tissue TCR repertoires likely differ from blood ones.

V shed 2 bases and J shed 4 bases, with 16 bases lying between them. Germline-derived CDR1 and CDR2 are MNHNS and SASEGT. The CDR3 has 16 residues. Terminally differentiated effector memory CD45RA+ cells were left out of the naive CD8 fraction, which was CD45RO-negative and positively selected for CCR7. On this clone itself: Its antigen is not identified.

Method: immunoSEQ multiplex PCR; TCRdb's copy keeps in-frame clones and lacks some. The table includes roughly 2,000,000 clones, just under 95% detected once. The chain combines TRBV6-1 with TRBJ2-3, with TRBD2 as a possible D gene (5 bases). The sample taken for sequencing was naive CD8+ T cells sorted from blood. This receptor was identified in a man in his late teens or twenties in good health. The CDR3 loop is CASSEYSASYSDTQYF. Written as DNA, the CDR3 is TGTGCCAGCAGTGAATACTCGGCTAGCTACTCAGATACGCAGTATTTT.